This TCR beta chain is from a study of blood T cells in healthy people across ages. Study observations and caveats: There were more naive CD4+ cells and higher diversity in long-lived donors than in aged donors.

This CDR3 spans 16 amino acids. The germline CDR1 and CDR2 sequences are DFQATT and SNEGSKA (reference sequence). V lost 3 bases to trimming and J lost 2 bases; unmatched junction nucleotides: 7. Around 10 milliliters of peripheral blood were drawn from each donor. Then a second PCR, running roughly 7 to 11 cycles, was carried out with a sample-barcoded 5' primer and a J-beta primer mix. Every cDNA was tagged by a template-switch adaptor with 12 random nucleotides. From the 5' RACE reads, TCRdb called clonotypes with MiXCR, one entry per CDR3 protein. The sample carries 550,000 to 700,000 distinct CDR3 sequences, approximately 25% recorded once. Of note for this clonotype: Its antigen is unknown.

The sample taken for sequencing was blood. This receptor was identified in an older woman in good health. The chain uses TRBV20-1 and TRBJ2-3, with 11 bases lining up with TRBD2. The CDR3 DNA reads as TGCAGTGCTAGTCGCGGACTAGCGGGTAACACAGATACGCAGTATTTT. It codes for CSASRGLAGNTDTQYF.